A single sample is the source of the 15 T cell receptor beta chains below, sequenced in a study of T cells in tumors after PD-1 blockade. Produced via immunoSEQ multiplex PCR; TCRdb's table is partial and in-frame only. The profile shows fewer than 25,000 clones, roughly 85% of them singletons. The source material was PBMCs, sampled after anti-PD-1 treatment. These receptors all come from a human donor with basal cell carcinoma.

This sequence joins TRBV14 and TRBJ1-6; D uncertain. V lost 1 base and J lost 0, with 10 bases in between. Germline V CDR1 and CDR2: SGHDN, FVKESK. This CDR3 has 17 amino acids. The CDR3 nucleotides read TGTGCCAGCAGCCAAGGGGCACGGAGCTCCTATAATTCACCCCTCCACTTT. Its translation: CASSQGARSSYNSPLHF.

Written as DNA, the CDR3 is TGTGCCAGCGGGACAGTGGACACTGAAGCTTTCTTT. Encoded protein: CASGTVDTEAFF. This chain links TRBV9 with TRBJ1-1, with TRBD1 matching 7 bases. V shed 7 bases, J shed 3 bases, and the junction held 3 bases outside the gene matches. The CDR3 spans 12 residues. The V gene's germline CDR1 is SGDLS and CDR2 YYNGEE.

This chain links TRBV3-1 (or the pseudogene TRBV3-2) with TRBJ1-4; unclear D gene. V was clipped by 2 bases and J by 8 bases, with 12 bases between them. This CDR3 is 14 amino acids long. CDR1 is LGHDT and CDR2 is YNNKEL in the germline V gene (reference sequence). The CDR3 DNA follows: TGTGCCAGCAGCCAAAGACGGGTTGGGGAAAAACTGTTTTTT. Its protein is CASSQRRVGEKLFF.

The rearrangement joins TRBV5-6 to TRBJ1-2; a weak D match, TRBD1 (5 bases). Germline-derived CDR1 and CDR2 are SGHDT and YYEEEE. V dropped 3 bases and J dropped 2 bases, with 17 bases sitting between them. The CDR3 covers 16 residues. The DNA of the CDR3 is TGTGCCAGCAGCTCGTTACGCTCCGGGGGAAACTATGGCTACACCTTC. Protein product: CASSSLRSGGNYGYTF.

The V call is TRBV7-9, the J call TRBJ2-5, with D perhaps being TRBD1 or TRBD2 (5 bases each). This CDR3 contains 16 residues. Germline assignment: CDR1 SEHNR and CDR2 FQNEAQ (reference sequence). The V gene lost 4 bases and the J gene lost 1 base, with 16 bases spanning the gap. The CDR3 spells CASSSSGTRLQETQYF. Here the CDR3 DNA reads TGTGCCAGCAGCTCCTCCGGGACCCGCCTCCAAGAGACCCAGTACTTC.

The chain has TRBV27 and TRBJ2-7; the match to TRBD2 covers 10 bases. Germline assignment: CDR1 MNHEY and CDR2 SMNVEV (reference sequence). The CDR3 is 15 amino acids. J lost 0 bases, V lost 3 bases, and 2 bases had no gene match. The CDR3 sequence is CASSFTSGTSYEQYF. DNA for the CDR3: TGTGCCAGCAGTTTTACTAGCGGGACCTCCTACGAGCAGTACTTC.

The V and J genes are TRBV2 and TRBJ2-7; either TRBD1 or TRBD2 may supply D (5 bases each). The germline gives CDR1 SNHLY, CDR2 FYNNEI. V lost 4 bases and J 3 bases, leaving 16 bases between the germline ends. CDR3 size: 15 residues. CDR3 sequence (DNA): TGTGCCAGCAGTGCAAGGGACGGCAGATTCTACGAGCAGTACTTC. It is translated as CASSARDGRFYEQYF.

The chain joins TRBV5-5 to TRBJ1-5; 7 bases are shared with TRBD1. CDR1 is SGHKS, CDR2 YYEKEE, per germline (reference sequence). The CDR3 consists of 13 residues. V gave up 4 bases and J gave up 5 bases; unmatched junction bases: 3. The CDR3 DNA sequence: TGTGCCAGCAGCAGACAGGGTGATCAGCCCCAGCATTTT. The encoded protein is CASSRQGDQPQHF.

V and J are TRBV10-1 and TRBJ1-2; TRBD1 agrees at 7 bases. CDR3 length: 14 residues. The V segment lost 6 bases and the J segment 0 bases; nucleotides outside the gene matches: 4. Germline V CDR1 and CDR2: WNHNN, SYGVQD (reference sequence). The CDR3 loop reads CASSNRGTNYGYTF. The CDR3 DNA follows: TGCGCCAGCAGCAACAGGGGTACTAACTATGGCTACACCTTC.

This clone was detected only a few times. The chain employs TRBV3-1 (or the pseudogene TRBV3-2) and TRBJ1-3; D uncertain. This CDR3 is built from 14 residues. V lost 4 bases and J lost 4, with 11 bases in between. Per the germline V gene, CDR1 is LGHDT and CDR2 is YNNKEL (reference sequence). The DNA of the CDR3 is TGTGCCAGCAGCCCCTGGATTTCCGGAAACACCATATATTTT. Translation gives CASSPWISGNTIYF.

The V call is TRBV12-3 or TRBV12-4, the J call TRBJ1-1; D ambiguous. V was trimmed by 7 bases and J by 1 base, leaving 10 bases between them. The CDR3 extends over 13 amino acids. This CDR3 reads CASNLDGNTEAFF. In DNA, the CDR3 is TGTGCCAGCAACCTGGACGGGAACACTGAAGCTTTCTTT.

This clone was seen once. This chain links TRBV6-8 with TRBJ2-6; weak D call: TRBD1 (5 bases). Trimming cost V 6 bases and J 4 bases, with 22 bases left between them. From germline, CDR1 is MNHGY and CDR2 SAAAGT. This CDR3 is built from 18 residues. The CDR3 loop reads CASRASWGLPLGANVLTF. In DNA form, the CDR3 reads TGTGCCAGCAGAGCCAGTTGGGGCCTCCCTCTGGGGGCCAACGTCCTGACTTTC.

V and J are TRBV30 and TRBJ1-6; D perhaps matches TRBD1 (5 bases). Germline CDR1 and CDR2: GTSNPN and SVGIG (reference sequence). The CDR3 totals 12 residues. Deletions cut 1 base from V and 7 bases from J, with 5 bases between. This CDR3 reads CAWSEGNSPLHF. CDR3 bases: TGTGCCTGGAGTGAGGGGAATTCACCCCTCCACTTT.

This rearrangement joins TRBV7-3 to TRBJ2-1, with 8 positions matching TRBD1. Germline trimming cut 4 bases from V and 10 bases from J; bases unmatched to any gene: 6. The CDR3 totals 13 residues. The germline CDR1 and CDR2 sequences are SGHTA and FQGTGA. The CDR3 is CASSSDRGGEQFF. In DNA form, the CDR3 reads TGTGCCAGCAGCTCAGACAGGGGTGGCGAGCAGTTCTTC.

The CDR3 DNA sequence: TGTGCCAGCAGCTATGGACAGGCAACTAATGAAAAACTGTTTTTT. It codes for CASSYGQATNEKLFF. This chain joins TRBV13 and TRBJ1-4; 7 positions match TRBD1. The germline V gene has CDR1 PRHDT and CDR2 FYEKMQ (reference sequence). The CDR3 is 15 amino acids. J was trimmed by 0 bases and V by 4 bases; bases with no gene match: 2.